This TCR beta chain is drawn from a study of blood T cell repertoires in COVID-19. The repertoire was sequenced with immunoSEQ multiplex PCR; TCRdb's copy has only in-frame clones and lacks some. The sample has about 240,000 clones, more than 75% seen once; the top ten hold over 10%. This clone occurred a few times. Looked up from germline, CDR1 is MNHEY and CDR2 is SMNVEV (reference sequence). This CDR3 spans 14 amino acids. V was clipped by 8 bases and J by 9 bases; unmatched bases: 12. This rearrangement joins TRBV27 to TRBJ1-5, with TRBD1 matching over 8 bases. The clonotype originates from a woman in her fifties or sixties with active or convalescent COVID-19. What was sequenced was peripheral blood. CDR3 amino acids: CASRQGASNTPQHF. CDR3 sequence (DNA): TGTGCCAGCCGTCAGGGGGCTAGTAACACGCCCCAGCATTTT.